This TCR beta chain derives from a study of early T cells in non-severe SARS-CoV-2 infection. For the study at large: Sequencing of bulk RNA from unsorted whole blood was done, without chain pairing. Study-level findings and limits: VDJdb-based annotation leaned toward anti-spike CD8 responses and missed private and CD4 specificities.

Individual cDNA molecules received unique molecular identifiers during library preparation. A single record per CDR3 protein comes from TCRdb applying MiXCR to the 5' RACE reads. The sample has about 54,000 distinct CDR3 sequences; roughly 8.2% are singletons. Germline CDR1 is KGHDR and CDR2 is SFDVKD. The ends lost 3 bases at V and 7 bases at J; junction bases unmatched: 6. The CDR3 runs 15 residues. With respect to this clonotype: Its antigen is unknown.

The clonotype originates from an adult who was a healthcare worker with PCR-confirmed SARS-CoV-2 infection or an uninfected control (not recorded which). This chain uses TRBV24-1 with TRBJ2-1; TRBD2 matches 9 bases. The material sequenced was whole blood, taken at baseline. DNA for the CDR3: TGTGCCACCAGTGATCCGGGACTAGCTTTTAATGAGCAGTTCTTC. Residues: CATSDPGLAFNEQFF.